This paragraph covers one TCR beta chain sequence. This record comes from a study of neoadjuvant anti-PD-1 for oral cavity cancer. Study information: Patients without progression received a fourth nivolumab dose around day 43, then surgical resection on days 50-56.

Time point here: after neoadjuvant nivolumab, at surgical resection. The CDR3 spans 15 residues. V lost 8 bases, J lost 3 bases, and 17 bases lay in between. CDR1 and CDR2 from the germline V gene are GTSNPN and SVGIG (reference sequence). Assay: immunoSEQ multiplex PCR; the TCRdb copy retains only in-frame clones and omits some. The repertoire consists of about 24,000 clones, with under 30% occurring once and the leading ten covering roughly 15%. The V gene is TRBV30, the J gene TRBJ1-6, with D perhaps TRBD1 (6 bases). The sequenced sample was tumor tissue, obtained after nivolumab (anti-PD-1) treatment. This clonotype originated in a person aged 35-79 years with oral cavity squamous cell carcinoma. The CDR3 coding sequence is TGTGCCGGAGGGGGACCCCTGAACTATAATTCACCCCTCCACTTT. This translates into CAGGGPLNYNSPLHF.